The present T cell receptor beta chain was sequenced within a study of T cell repertoires in cytomegalovirus infection. At the level of the study: From public TCR beta signatures came an indication of both CMV infection and matching HLA type.

The CDR3 runs 14 residues. Looked up from germline, CDR1 is MDHEN and CDR2 is SYDVKM. The V end lost 6 bases, the J end lost 4 bases, and 15 bases lay between the germline ends. From the reads, TCRdb called clonotypes with MiXCR, one entry per CDR3 protein. The sample comprises roughly 230,000 distinct CDR3 sequences, over 20% of which are singletons, and 15% to 20% rests with the top ten. In this sample, this clonotype turned up a few times. The sample comprised CD8+ T cells from PBMCs. This clonotype was sampled from a human donor in good health (CMV status not recorded). Some clones in this sample may be carry-over from other donors' samples. The chain joins TRBV28 to TRBJ2-5; possible D gene TRBD2, 6 bases. The CDR3 bases are TGTGCCAGCAGCTATTTGACTAGAGGAGAGACCCAGTACTTC. This sequence encodes CASSYLTRGETQYF.